Listed below are T cell receptor beta chains from one sample, sequenced in a study of T-cell reconstitution after alpha-beta-depleted transplantation in children. One entry per CDR3 protein, called by TCRdb with MiXCR from the PCR reads. The sample lists around 670,000 distinct CDR3 sequences; around 13% were seen once. The sequences come from PBMCs, collected before TCRalphabeta/CD19-depleted stem cell transplant. These receptors originate from a girl aged 2-10 years with congenital amegakaryocytic thrombocytopenia, due to receive a stem cell transplant. Both conserved end residues are part of each CDR3. A D gene is named only where the DNA matches it firmly. The size entry is marked missing in some rows and otherwise reads once, few, many or a size class.

abundance	v_gene	j_gene	d_gene	CDR3nt	CDR3aa
NA	TRBV20-1	TRBJ2-1	NA	TGCAGTGCCTCAGGGTTTTACAATGAGCAGTTCTTC	CSASGFYNEQFF
few	TRBV20-1	TRBJ1-4	NA	TGCTGTGCTAGAGACCCCACGGGAGGGGCCTATAATGAAAAACTGTTTTTT	CCARDPTGGAYNEKLFF
few	TRBV18	TRBJ2-3	TRBD2	TGTGCCAGCTCACTAGCGGGAGGGCCAAATACGCAGTATTTT	CASSLAGGPNTQYF
NA	TRBV5-1	TRBJ2-6	NA	TGCGCCAGCAGCTTGGCGAGGAGTACCTCTGGGGCCAACGTCCTGACTTTC	CASSLARSTSGANVLTF
NA	TRBV2	TRBJ2-7	NA	TGTGCCAGCAGGATGGACAGATCCTACGAGCAGTACTTC	CASRMDRSYEQYF
few	TRBV6-2/TRBV6-3	TRBJ2-1	NA	TGTGCCAGCAGCTTAGAACCGGGACCTGGGGGCAATGAGCAGTTCTTC	CASSLEPGPGGNEQFF
few	TRBV3-1	TRBJ2-1	TRBD2	TGTGCCAGCAGCCAAGTTTTTGGCGGGAGGGCCCTTTTCAATGAGCAGTTCTTC	CASSQVFGGRALFNEQFF
many	TRBV20-1	TRBJ2-1	TRBD2	TGCAGTGCTAGGGTCAGCGGGACCATCAATGAGCAGTTCTTC	CSARVSGTINEQFF
many	TRBV6-5	TRBJ2-7	NA	TGTGCCAGCAGTCGAGGAGCGGGACACCACGAGCAGTACTTC	CASSRGAGHHEQYF
many	TRBV28	TRBJ2-7	TRBD1	TGTGCCATTCAAGACAGGGGGCGGGAGCAGTACTTC	CAIQDRGREQYF
few	TRBV5-5	TRBJ1-5	NA	TGTGCCAGCAGCTTGAACACTTTGAGATATAGCAATCAGCCCCAGCATTTT	CASSLNTLRYSNQPQHF
NA	TRBV29-1	TRBJ2-2	NA	TGCAGCGTCCACCAGGGGAGCGGTTACACCGGGGAGCTGTTTTTT	CSVHQGSGYTGELFF
NA	TRBV6-4	TRBJ2-3	TRBD2	TGTGCCAGCAGTGACTTGAGCGGGAGCGGCACAGATACGCAGTATTTT	CASSDLSGSGTDTQYF
many	TRBV20-1	TRBJ2-1	NA	TGCAGTGCTAGTATCAGCGGACACCCCTACAATGAGCAGTTCTTC	CSASISGHPYNEQFF
many	TRBV29-1	TRBJ1-2	TRBD1	TGCAGCGTTGAAGATAATATTCCGGGACAGGTCTGGACGGGCTACACCTTC	CSVEDNIPGQVWTGYTF
many	TRBV29-1	TRBJ2-3	TRBD1	TGCAGCGTTTGGGGTGGACAGGCGATTACAGATACGCAGTATTTT	CSVWGGQAITDTQYF